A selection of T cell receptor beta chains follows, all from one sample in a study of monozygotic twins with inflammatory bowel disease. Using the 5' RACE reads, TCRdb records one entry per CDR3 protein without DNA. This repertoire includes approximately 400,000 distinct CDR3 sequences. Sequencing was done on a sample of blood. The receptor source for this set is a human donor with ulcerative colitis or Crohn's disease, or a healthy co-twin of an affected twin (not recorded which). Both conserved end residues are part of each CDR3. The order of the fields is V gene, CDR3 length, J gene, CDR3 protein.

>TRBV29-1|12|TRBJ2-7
CSVTRDSSEQYF
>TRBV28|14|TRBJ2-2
CASRRTLTTGELFF
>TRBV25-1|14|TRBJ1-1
CASSDLIQNTEAFF
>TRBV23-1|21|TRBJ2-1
CASSQLPQSLGVHPEAVEQFF
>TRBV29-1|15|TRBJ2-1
CSVVRGPEGYNEQFF
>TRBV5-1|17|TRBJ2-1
CASSFRRTGGNSNEQFF
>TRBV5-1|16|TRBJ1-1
CASSSYFGAEAEIAFF
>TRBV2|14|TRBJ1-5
CASNEDRVNQPQHF
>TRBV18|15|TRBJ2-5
CASSTEMSGTETQYF
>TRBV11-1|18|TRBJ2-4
CASSPKTSGGLAKNIQYF
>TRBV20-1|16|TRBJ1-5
CSARDVFRTDNQPQHF
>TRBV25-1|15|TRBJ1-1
CASSVPGQGTSEAFF
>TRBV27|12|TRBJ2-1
CASSRQYNEQFF
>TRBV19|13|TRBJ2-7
CASSGHYSYEQYF
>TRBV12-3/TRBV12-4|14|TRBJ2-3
CASSLDTSTDTQYF
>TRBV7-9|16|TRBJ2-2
CASSLAPSGSAGELFF
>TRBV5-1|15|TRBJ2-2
CASSSGQGNTGELFF
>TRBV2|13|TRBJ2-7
CASSPSLLGQQYF
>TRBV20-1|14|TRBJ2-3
CSASRGGDKDTQYF
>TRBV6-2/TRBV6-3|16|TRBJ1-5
CASSYNTRAGNQPQHF
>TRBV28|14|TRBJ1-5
CASSLTGGSQPQHF
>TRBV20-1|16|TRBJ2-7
CSARDSRTSDRAEQYF
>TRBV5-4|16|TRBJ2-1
CASSPGRGLAYNEQFF
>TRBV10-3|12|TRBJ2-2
CAAREIPGELFF
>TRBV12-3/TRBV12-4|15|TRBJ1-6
CASSFVASAGSPLHF
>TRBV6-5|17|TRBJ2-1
CASSYFLSGGATNEQFF
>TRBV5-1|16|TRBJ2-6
CASSGTTLGGANVLTF
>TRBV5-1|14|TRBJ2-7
CASSLGSSGYEQYF
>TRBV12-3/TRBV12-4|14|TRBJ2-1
CASRVAGVENEQFF
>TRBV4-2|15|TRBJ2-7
CASSQEAGVIYEQYF
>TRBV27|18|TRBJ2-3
CASSFLLAGGTSTDTQYF
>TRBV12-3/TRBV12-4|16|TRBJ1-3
CASSPTSYYSGNTIYF
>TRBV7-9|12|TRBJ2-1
CASSLDVREQFF
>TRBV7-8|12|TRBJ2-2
CASSPKPGELFF
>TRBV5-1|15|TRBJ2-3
CATHPTGPGTDTQYF
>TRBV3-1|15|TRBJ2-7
CASSRAGLGVTEQYF
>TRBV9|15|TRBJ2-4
CASSVGLGGMNVQYF
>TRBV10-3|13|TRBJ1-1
CAISSGENTEAFF
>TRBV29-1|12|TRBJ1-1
CSVVTGVTEVFF
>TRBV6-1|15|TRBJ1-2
CASSGPGQRPYGYTF
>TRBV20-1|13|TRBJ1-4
CSALTGGEEKLFF
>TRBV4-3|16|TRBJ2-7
CASSQDWQGVSYEQYF
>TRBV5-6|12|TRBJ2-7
CASSIFGYEQYF
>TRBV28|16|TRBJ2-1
CASKVSGASSYNEQFF
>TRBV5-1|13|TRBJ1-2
CASSRGHDYGYTF
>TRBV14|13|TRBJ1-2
CASSQGYRYGYTF
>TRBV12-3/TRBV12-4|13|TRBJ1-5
CASSRPPDQPQHF
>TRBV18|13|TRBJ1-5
CASSQAGQRPQHF
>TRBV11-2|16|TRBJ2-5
CASSSRLAGAGETQYF
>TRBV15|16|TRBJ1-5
CATSRAGTALNQPQHF
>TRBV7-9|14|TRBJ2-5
CASTLGQVEETQYF
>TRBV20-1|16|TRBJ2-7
CSARGGLAGAHYEQYF
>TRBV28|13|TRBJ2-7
CASTPPVPYEQYF
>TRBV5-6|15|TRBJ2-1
CASSLGQGFYNEQFF
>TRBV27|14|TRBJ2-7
CASSLLGGTYEQYF
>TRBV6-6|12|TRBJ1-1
CASRGRNTEAFF
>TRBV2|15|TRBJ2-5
CASSERGGREETQYF